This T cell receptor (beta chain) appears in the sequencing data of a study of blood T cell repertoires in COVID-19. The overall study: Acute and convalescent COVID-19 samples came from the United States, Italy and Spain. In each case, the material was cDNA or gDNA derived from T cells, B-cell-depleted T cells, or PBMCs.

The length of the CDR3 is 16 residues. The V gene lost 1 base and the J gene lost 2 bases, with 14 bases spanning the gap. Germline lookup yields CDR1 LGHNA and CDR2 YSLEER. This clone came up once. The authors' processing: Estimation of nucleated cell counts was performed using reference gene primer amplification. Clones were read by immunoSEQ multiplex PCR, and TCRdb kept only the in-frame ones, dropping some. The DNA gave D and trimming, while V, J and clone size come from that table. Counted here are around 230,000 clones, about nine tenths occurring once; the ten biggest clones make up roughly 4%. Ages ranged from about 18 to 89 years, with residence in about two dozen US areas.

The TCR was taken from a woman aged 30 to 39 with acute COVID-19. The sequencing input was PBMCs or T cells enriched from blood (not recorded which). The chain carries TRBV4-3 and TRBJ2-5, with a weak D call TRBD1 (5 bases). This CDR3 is CASSQGNRKAQETQYF. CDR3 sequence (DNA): TGCGCCAGCAGCCAAGGTAACAGGAAGGCTCAAGAGACCCAGTACTTC.